Listed here is a single TCR beta chain. The antigen it binds to is not known. The record has no base qualities; no much larger clone is one base away. TCR CDR3 regions were amplified from genomic DNA by multiplex PCR using the deep immunoSEQ assay. For each cell subset, the extracted genomic DNA was distributed evenly across all wells of several immunoSEQ 96-well plates, and each plate served as one replicate. For sorted subsets, about 0.2 ug genomic DNA, equal to tens of thousands of T cell genomes, was loaded into each replicate PCR. Purified libraries were quantified with a Qubit 3.0 fluorometer, sized on a Bioanalyzer 2100, and re-quantified with the KAPA Library Quantification kit. Every immunoSEQ 96-well plate was sequenced on a dedicated single-read 150-cycle Illumina NextSeq 550 flow cell. The original methods were these. Because the immunoSEQ output included only junctional sequences and no quality scores, the filtering could not be the same as the filtering used for full-length reads. Sequences were annotated with PyIR, a Python wrapper for IgBLAST v1.9, and V/J genes and CDR3 were assigned using IMGT germline references. Reads were filtered out if the reads had weak V/J assignments (E-value above 1e-6), no CDR3, stop codons, out-of-frame junctions, or ambiguous translated residues. V3J clonotypes were defined as sequences sharing an identical inferred V gene, J gene, and CDR3 amino acid sequence. To compute the percentage overlap between repertoires, the number of shared unique clonotypes was divided by the size of the smaller repertoire. Repertoire richness was assessed with RTK rarefaction, the Chao1 estimator, and Recon v2.1 estimates of unobserved clonotypes. For all TCRbeta clonotypes obtained by the gDNA method from four donors, generation probabilities were computed with OLGA. The table was pulled from immuneACCESS by TCRdb, which kept in-frame rearrangements only. Such tables lose some clones; where checked, under half of the loss comes from unresolved V genes, and the rest has no known cause. V, J and clone size derive from that table, while D and trimming were established from the DNA sequence. The table for this sample lists some 2,000,000 clones; 95% of them were counted only once. In total, the top ten clones hold 0.13% of the sample.

The data were taken from a study of shared clonotypes between healthy human individuals (dated by TCRdb to the early 2020s). For the wider study: The cohort comprised a couple of women and three men aged 18 to 49 years. For each donor, CD4 naive and CD4 memory were each run on three plates, CD8 naive on two plates, and CD8 memory on one plate. The study deeply sequenced blood TCR repertoires of about 5 healthy adults to estimate repertoire size and the extent of clonotype sharing between individuals. Different laboratories and diverse techniques were used to prepare libraries and sequence TCR repertoires, to increase sequencing depth and limit assay-specific biases. Per donor, leukapheresis produced somewhere between about 0.9 and 10 billion PBMCs.

Donors were healthy HIV-negative adults with no recently reported acute infections or vaccinations. Every donor was a Caucasian adult living in Nashville, Tennessee, USA. CD4+ T cells were enriched by magnetic negative selection; naive cells were then positively selected on CD45RA, and the negative fraction formed the memory subset. Blood was obtained by leukapheresis, after which PBMCs were separated by Ficoll-Histopaque density gradient centrifugation and cryopreserved in liquid nitrogen vapor phase. Analytical flow cytometry was used to check the purity and quantity of each magnetically sorted T cell population. Genomic DNA was isolated from every sorted fraction and measured by UV absorbance on a Nanodrop 2000c. The germline V gene gives CDR1 as SQVTM and CDR2 as ANQGSEA. The CDR3 runs 11 residues from the cysteine to the phenylalanine. Here the CDR3 DNA is all that survives: 33 bases in frame from base 1. V is pared back by 3 bases and J by 12 bases, with 12 bases lying between the germline termini.

General conclusions and limits of the study: Compared with non-shared clonotypes, the clonotypes found in all four sorted-subset donors had higher generation probabilities. Naive subsets generally had larger estimated clonotype richness than memory subsets. Sampling was limited to blood, and TCR repertoires in tissue likely differ from TCR repertoires in blood. Pairwise subsampling led to the expectation that sequencing depth would affect the degree of clonotype sharing among donors. Incomplete sequencing was indicated by rarefaction of sorted-subset datasets, despite the large sequencing depth. Approximately 5% of naive CD4, around 3.5% of naive CD8, approximately 2.2% of memory CD4, and approximately 0.4% of memory CD8 clonotypes were shared across several donors. The genetic and exposure-history diversity represented was limited by the small number of donors.

The receptor comes from a young man in good health. The rearranged chain carries TRBV29-1 and TRBJ2-1; the D segment could be TRBD2, given 6 matching bases. The sample was naive CD4+ T cells sorted from blood. The sample's cell subset or site label, in plain terms: CD45RA+ positively selected. The DNA sequence is given as TGCAGCGTTGAGGGGACTCAACCGCAGTTCTTC. Its protein reads: CSVEGTQPQFF.